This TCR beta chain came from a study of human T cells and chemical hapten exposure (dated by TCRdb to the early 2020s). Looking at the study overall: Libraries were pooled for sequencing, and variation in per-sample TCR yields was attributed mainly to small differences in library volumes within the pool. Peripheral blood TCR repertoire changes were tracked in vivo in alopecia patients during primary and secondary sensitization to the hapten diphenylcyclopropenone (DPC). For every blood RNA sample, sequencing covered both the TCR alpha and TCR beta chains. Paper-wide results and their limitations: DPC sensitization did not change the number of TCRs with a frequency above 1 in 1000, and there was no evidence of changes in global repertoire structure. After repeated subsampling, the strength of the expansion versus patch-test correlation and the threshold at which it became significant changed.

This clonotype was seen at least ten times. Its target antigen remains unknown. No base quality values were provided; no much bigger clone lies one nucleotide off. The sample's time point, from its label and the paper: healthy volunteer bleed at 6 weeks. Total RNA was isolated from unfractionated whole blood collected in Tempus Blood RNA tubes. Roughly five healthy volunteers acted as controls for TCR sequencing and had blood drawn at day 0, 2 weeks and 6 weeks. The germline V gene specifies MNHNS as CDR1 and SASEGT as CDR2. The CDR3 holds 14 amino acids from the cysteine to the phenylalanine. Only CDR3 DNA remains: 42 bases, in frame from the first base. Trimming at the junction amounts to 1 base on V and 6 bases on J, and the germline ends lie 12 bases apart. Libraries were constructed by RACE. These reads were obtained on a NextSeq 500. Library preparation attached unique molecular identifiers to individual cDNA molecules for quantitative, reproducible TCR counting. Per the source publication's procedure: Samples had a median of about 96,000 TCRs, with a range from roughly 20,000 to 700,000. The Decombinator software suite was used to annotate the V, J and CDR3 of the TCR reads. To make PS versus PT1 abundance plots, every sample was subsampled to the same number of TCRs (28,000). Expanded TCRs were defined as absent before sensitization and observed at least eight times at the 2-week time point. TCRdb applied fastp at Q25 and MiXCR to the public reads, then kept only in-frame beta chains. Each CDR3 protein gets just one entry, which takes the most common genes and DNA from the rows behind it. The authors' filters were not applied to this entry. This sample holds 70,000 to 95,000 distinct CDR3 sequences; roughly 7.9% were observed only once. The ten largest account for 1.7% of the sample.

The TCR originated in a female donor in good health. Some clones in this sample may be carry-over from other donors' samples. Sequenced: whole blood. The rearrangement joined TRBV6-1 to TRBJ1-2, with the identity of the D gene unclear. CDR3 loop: CASSEVAADNGYTF. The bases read TGTGCCAGCAGTGAAGTCGCAGCCGATAATGGCTACACCTTC.